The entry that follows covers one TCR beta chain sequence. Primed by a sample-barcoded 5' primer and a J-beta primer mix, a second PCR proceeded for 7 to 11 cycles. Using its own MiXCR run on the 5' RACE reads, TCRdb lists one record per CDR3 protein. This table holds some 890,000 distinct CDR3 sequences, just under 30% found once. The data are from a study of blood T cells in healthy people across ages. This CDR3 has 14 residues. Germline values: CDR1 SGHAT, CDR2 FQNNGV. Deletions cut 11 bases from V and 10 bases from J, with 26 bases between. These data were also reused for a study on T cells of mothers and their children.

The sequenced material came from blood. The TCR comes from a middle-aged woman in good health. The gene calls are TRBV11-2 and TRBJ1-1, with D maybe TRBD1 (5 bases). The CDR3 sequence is CADSSYRHRPRAFF. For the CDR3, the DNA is TGTGCCGACAGCTCCTATCGACATAGGCCTCGAGCTTTCTTT.